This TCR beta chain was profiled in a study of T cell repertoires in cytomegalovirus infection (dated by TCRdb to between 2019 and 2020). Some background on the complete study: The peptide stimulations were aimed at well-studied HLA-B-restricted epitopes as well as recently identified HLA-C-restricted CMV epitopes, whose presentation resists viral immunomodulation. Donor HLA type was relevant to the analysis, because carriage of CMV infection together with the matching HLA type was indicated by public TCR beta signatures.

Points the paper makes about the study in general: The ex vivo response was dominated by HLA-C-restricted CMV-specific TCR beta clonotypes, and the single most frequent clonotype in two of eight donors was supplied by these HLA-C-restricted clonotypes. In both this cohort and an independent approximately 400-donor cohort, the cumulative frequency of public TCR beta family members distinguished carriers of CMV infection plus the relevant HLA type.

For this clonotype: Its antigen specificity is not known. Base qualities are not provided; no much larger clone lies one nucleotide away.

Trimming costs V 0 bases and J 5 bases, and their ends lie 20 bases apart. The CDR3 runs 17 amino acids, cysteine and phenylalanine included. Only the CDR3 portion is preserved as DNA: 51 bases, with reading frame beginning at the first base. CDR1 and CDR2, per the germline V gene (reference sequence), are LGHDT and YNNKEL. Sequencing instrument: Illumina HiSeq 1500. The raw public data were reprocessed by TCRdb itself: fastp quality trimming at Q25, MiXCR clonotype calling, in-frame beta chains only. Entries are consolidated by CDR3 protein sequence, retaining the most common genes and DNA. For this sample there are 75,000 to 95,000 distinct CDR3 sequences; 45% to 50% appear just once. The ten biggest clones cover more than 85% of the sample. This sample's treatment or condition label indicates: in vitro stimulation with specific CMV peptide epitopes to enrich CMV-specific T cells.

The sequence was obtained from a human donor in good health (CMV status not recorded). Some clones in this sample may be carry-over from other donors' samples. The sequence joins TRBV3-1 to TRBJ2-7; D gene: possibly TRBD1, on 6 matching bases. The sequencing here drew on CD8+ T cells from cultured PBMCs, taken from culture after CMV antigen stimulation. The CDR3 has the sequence CASSQEGLGRGEDEQYF. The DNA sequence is TGTGCCAGCAGCCAAGAAGGTCTCGGCAGGGGAGAGGACGAGCAGTACTTC.